The subject of this entry is one TCR beta chain. In this sample, this clone turned up a few times. Its antigen remains unidentified. No quality values exist for individual bases; no much larger clone is one base distant. This record comes from a study of vaccination effects on CD4 cells after COVID-19 (dated by TCRdb to between 2021 and 2022). Study-level background: In the ViraFEST assay, PBMC were stimulated with viral peptide pools, and antigen-specific CD4+ T cell clonotypes were then identified by expansion using TCR sequencing. After vaccination, three convalescent patients were sampled both early (day +14) and late (day +241, +227, +161 respectively). Across the study, the median time from the second dose to post-vaccine sampling was 72 days (range 14 to 241). Each well held some 1.9 million PBMC cultured in IMDM containing approximately 5% human AB serum, about 10 IU/ml IL-2 and gentamicin, along with around 11 ug/ml peptides. In both COVID-19 convalescent patients and infection-naive vaccine recipients, the study compared SARS-CoV-2 spike-specific CD4+ TCR repertoires from before mRNA vaccination with those from after it. Altogether, around 11 COVID-19 convalescent patients and a few SARS-CoV-2-naive healthy vaccine recipients made up the full study. Cultures from other donors in the study were sequenced with the Oncomine TCR Beta short-read assay on an Illumina iSeq 100.

Preparation of the library involved the immunoSEQ multiplex PCR assay. DNA from the cultured and isolated CD4+ T cells underwent TCR beta CDR3 sequencing. The original methods were these. Non-productive TCR sequences were removed, reads were trimmed to the CDR3 region, and CDR3s of at least 7 amino acids were retained. Antigen-specific clonotypes were identified with the MANAFEST web app by comparing expansion in peptide wells against reference cultures. To count as positive, a clone had to show expansion at FDR<0.05 compared with the reference and with all other wells, an odds ratio above 5, and a frequency above 0.1% in two replicate wells. Clonotypes significantly expanded in SARS-CoV-2 spike wells and in at least one common cold coronavirus spike condition were defined as cross-reactive. Using the stringdist R package, CDR3 similarity was measured by Levenshtein distance, and unrooted trees were constructed with ape in R 3.6.1. TCRdb limited this immuneACCESS table to in-frame rearrangements with V and J called. A share of clones is missing; checked studies link under half to unresolved V genes, and the rest is unexplained. V, J and clone size derive from that table, while D and trimming were established from the DNA sequence. Recorded for this sample are roughly 46,000 clones; over 60% of them occurred a single time. The top ten constitute about 5.4% of the sample.

After around 10 days of culture, CD4+ T cells were isolated with the EasySep CD4+ T cell isolation kit. Convalescent patients had PCR-confirmed SARS-CoV-2 infection between March and December 2020, before Alpha, Beta and Delta variants emerged in the United States. Each participant received two doses of an mRNA SARS-CoV-2 vaccine, either BNT162b2 or mRNA-1273. Half of the culture medium was replaced with fresh IL-2-containing medium on days 3 and 7. Unless noted otherwise, every peptide stimulation condition was grown in triplicate wells. PBMC were separated from whole blood using Ficoll-Paque Plus gradient centrifugation and were then either cryopreserved at -140C or used fresh. The QIAamp micro DNA kit was used to extract genomic DNA from the cultured CD4+ T cells. What the research found in general, with its limitations: Among convalescent patients, the spike-reactive repertoire after vaccination was made up mainly of new vaccine-induced clones that were largely distinct from the clones induced by infection. Limitations of the study were the small number of convalescent patients and the absence of early post-infection timepoints. At late post-vaccination timepoints, both infection-induced and vaccine-induced clones showed marked clonal contraction, consistent with waning T cell responses.

This TCR was recovered from a human donor who had a prior SARS-CoV-2 infection. The source material was CD4+ T cells from PBMCs cultured without peptide, sampled after COVID-19 vaccination.

The base sequence is TGTGCCTGGGAGGGACTAGCGGGCGGGAGGATCTACGAGCAGTACTTC. This gives the protein CAWEGLAGGRIYEQYF. This receptor chain uses TRBV30 and TRBJ2-7; the central 12 bases match TRBD2. V has 5 bases trimmed and J has 3 bases trimmed; junction bases matching no gene number 11. The CDR3 spans 16 residues, from the cysteine through the phenylalanine. Of the read, only the CDR3 DNA is kept; its 48 bases are in frame from base 1. As encoded in the germline V gene (reference sequence), CDR1 is GTSNPN while CDR2 is SVGIG.